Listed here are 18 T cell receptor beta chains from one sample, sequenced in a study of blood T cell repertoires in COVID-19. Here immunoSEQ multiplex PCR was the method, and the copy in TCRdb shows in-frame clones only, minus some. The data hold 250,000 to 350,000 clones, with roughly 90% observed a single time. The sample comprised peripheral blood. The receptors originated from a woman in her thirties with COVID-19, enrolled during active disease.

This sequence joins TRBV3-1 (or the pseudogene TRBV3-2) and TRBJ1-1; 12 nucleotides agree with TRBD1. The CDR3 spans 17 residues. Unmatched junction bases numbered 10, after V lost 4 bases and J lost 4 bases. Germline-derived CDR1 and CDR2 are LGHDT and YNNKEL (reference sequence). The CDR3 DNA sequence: TGTGCCAGCAGCCGACCCGGGACAGGGGGCGCGGGCACTGAAGCTTTCTTT. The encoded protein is CASSRPGTGGAGTEAFF.

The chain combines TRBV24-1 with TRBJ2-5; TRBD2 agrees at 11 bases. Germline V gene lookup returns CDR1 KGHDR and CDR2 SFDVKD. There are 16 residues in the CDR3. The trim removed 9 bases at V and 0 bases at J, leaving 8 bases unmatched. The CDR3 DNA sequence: TGTGCCACCTCACTAGCGGGAGTGGGGTACCAAGAGACCCAGTACTTC. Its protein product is CATSLAGVGYQETQYF.

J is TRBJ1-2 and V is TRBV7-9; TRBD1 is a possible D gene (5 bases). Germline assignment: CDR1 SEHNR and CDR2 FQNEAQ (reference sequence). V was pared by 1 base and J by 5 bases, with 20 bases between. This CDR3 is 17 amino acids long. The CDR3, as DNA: TGTGCCAGCAGCTTAGGTCGATTGGCAGGGTATGGATATGGCTACACCTTC. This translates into CASSLGRLAGYGYGYTF.

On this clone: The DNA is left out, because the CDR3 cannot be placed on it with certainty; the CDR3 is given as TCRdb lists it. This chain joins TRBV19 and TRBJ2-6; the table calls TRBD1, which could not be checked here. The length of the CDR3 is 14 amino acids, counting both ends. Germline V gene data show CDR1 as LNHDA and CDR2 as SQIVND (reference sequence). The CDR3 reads CASTSAAGANVLTF.

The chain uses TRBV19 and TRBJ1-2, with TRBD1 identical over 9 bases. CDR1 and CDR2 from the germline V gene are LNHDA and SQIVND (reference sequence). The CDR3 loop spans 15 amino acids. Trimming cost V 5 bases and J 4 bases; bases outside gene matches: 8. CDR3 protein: CASSEQTGGGYGYTF. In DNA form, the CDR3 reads TGTGCCAGTAGTGAACAGACAGGGGGAGGCTATGGCTACACCTTC.

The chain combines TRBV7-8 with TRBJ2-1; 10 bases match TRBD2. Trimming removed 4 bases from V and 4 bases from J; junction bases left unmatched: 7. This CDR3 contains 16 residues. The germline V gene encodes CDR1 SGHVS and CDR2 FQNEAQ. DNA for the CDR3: TGTGCCAGCAGCTCCCCAGCGGGACTAGCGTACAATGAGCAGTTCTTC. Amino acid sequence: CASSSPAGLAYNEQFF.

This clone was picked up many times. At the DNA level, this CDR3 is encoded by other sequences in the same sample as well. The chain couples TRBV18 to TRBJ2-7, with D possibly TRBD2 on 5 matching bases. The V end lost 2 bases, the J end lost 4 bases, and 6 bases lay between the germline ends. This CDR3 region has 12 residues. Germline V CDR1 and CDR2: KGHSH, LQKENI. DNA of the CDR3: TGTGCCAGCTCACCAACGGGATACGAGCAGTACTTC. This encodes CASSPTGYEQYF. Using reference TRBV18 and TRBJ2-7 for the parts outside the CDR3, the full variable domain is NAGVMQNPRHLVRRRGQEARLRCSPMKGHSHVYWYRQLPEEGLKFMVYLQKENIIDESGMPKERFSAEFPKEGPSILRIQQVVRGDSAAYFCASSPTGYEQYFGPGTRLTVT.

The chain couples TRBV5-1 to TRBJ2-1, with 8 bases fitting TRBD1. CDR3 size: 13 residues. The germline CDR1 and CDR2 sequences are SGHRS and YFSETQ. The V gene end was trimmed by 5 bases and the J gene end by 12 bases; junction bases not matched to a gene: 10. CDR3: CASRGRTGGGQFF. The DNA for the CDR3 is TGCGCCAGCAGGGGGCGAACAGGGGGAGGGCAGTTCTTC.

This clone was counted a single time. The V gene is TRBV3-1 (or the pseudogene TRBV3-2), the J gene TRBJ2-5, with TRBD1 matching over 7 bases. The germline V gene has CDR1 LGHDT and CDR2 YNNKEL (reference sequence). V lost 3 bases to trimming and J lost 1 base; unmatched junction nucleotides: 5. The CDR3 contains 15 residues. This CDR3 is CASSQKGQIQETQYF. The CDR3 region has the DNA TGTGCCAGCAGCCAGAAGGGACAGATCCAAGAGACCCAGTACTTC.

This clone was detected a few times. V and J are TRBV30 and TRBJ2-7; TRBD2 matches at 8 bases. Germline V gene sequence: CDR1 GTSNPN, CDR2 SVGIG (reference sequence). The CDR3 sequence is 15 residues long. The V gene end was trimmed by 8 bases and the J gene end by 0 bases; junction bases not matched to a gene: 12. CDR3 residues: CARNERGTSSYEQYF. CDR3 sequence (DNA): TGTGCCCGAAACGAGAGGGGGACTAGCTCCTACGAGCAGTACTTC.

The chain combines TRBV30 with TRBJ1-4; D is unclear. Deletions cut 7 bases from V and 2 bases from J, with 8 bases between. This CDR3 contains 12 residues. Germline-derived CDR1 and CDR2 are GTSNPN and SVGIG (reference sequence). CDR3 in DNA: TGTGCCTCACCGGGGACTAATGAAAAACTGTTTTTT. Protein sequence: CASPGTNEKLFF.

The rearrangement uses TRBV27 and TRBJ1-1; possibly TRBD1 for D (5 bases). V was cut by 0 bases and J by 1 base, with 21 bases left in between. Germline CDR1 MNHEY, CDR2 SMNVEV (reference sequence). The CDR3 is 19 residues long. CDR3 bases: TGTGCCAGCAGTTTATCGTTGTTTTTGGCAGGGCAGGGGAACACTGAAGCTTTCTTT. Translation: CASSLSLFLAGQGNTEAFF.

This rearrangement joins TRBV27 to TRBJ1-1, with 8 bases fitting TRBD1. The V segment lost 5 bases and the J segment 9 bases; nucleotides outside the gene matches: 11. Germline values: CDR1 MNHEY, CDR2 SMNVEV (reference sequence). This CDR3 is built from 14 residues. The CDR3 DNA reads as TGTGCCAGCAGTCCTCTCGGGACAGGAGAAAAAGCTTTCTTT. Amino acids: CASSPLGTGEKAFF.

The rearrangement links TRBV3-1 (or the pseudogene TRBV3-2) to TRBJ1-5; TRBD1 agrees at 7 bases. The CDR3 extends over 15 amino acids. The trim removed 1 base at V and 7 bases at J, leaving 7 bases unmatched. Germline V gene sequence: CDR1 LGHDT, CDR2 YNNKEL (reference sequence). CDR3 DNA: TGTGCCAGCAGCCAAGGACCCCAGGGGGTGCAGCCCCAGCATTTT. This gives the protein CASSQGPQGVQPQHF.

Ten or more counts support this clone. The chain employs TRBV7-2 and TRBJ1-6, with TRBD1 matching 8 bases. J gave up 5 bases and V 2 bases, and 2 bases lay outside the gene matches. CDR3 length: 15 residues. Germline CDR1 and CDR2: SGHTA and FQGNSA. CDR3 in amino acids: CASSLRTGNNSPLHF. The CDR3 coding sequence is TGTGCCAGCAGCTTAAGGACAGGGAATAATTCACCCCTCCACTTT.

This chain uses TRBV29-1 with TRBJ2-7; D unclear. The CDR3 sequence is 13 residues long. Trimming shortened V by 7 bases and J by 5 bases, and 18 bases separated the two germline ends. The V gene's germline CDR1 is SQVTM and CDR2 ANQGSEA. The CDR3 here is CSALANFEDEQYF. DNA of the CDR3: TGCAGCGCCCTGGCAAATTTTGAGGACGAGCAGTACTTC.

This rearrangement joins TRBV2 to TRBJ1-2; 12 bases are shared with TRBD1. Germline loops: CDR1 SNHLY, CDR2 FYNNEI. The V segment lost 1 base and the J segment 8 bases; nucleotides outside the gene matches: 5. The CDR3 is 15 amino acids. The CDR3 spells CASSEGDRGRGGYTF. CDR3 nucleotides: TGTGCCAGCAGTGAAGGGGACAGGGGGCGCGGAGGCTACACCTTC.

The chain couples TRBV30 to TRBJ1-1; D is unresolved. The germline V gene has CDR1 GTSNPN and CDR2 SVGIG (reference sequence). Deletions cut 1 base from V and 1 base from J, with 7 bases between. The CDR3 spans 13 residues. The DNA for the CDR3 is TGTGCCTGGAGTGGGGCCCCGAACACTGAAGCTTTCTTT. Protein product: CAWSGAPNTEAFF.